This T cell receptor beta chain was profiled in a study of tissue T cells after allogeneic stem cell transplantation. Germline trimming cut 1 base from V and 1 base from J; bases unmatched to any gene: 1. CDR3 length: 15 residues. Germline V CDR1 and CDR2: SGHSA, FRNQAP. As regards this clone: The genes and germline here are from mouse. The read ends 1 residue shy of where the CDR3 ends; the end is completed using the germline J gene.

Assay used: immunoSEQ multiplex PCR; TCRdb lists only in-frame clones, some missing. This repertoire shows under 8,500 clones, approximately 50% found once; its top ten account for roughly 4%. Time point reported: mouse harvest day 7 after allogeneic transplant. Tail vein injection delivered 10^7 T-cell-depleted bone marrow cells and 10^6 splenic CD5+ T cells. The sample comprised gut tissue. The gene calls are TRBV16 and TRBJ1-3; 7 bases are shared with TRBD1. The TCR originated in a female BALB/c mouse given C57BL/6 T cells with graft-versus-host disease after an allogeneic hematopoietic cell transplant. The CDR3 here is CASSLAGQSGNTLYF. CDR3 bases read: TGTGCAAGCAGCTTAGCGGGACAGTCTGGAAATACGCTCTAT.